These 21 T cell receptor beta chains came from one sample sequenced in a study of blood T cell repertoires in COVID-19. Produced via immunoSEQ multiplex PCR; TCRdb's table is partial and in-frame only. The sample includes roughly 260,000 clones, 80% to 90% of them seen just once. Sequencing was done on a sample of peripheral blood. All receptors come from a woman in her fifties or sixties with acute or convalescent COVID-19.

The J gene is TRBJ1-1, the V gene TRBV7-9; D not certain. CDR3 length: 13 residues. The germline V gene has CDR1 SEHNR and CDR2 FQNEAQ (reference sequence). Trimming removed 1 base at V and 1 base at J, with 4 bases between. The CDR3 nucleotides read TGTGCCAGCAGCTTAGGACAGAACACTGAAGCTTTCTTT. Translated, it gives CASSLGQNTEAFF.

The chain recombines TRBV4-3 with TRBJ2-7; 9 nucleotides agree with TRBD1. V was clipped by 4 bases and J by 0 bases; unmatched bases: 4. The CDR3 length is 15 residues. Germline V lookup: CDR1 LGHNA, CDR2 YSLEER. DNA of the CDR3: TGCGCCAGCAGCCCCGGGACAGGGAGCTCCTACGAGCAGTACTTC. Protein sequence: CASSPGTGSSYEQYF.

This clone was recorded once. This chain uses TRBV27 with TRBJ1-2; no firm D call. This CDR3 comprises 14 residues. Germline CDR1 MNHEY, CDR2 SMNVEV (reference sequence). V dropped 7 bases and J dropped 8 bases, with 20 bases sitting between them. CDR3 residues: CASTTGGITRGYTF. The CDR3 DNA reads TGTGCCAGCACCACCGGCGGGATTACGCGGGGCTACACCTTC.

This CDR3 is CASNQEGTDTQYF. CDR3 coding DNA: TGTGCCAGCAACCAGGAGGGCACAGATACGCAGTATTTT. The chain combines TRBV9 with TRBJ2-3, with a tentative D call TRBD2 (5 bases). V was pared by 6 bases and J by 1 base, with 9 bases between. This CDR3 is built from 13 residues. Germline CDR1 is SGDLS and CDR2 is YYNGEE.

In DNA form, the CDR3 reads TGTGCCAGCAGCTTTGGGAGGGGAATCACAGATACGCAGTATTTT. Its protein product is CASSFGRGITDTQYF. The V gene is TRBV5-4, the J gene TRBJ2-3; the match to TRBD2 covers 7 bases. V lost 2 bases, J lost 2 bases, and 5 bases stayed unmatched. Germline assignment: CDR1 SGHNT and CDR2 YYREEE (reference sequence). This CDR3 region has 15 residues.

The rearrangement links TRBV28 to TRBJ1-2, with 7 bases that match TRBD1. Germline CDR1 MDHEN, CDR2 SYDVKM. This CDR3 has 15 amino acids. The V gene end was trimmed by 5 bases and the J gene end by 4 bases; junction bases not matched to a gene: 10. DNA of the CDR3: TGTGCCAGCAGTCCCGGGACAGACAACGTCTATGGCTACACCTTC. This codes for CASSPGTDNVYGYTF.

This chain joins TRBV5-1 and TRBJ2-7; 9 bases fit TRBD2. The V and J ends lost 0 bases and 4 bases, in that order; junction bases with no gene match: 2. The CDR3 extends over 14 amino acids. Per germline, CDR1 SGHRS and CDR2 YFSETQ. This CDR3 reads CASSLVAGGYEQYF. In DNA, the CDR3 is TGCGCCAGCAGCTTGGTGGCGGGAGGGTACGAGCAGTACTTC.

The rearrangement links TRBV4-1 to TRBJ2-1; 8 bases are a match to TRBD2. V dropped 1 base and J dropped 7; count of bases not matched to a gene: 6. The germline V gene encodes CDR1 MGHRA and CDR2 YSYEKL. This CDR3 region has 15 residues. Written as DNA, the CDR3 is TGCGCCAGCAGCCAAGCGCGGGGGGTGAGGAATGAGCAGTTCTTC. Protein product: CASSQARGVRNEQFF.

This rearrangement joins TRBV29-1 to TRBJ1-5; D unresolved. The ends were cut back, 7 bases at V and 3 bases at J, with 13 bases in the middle. Germline V gene data show CDR1 as SQVTM and CDR2 as ANQGSEA. The length of the CDR3 is 13 residues. For the CDR3, the DNA is TGCAGCGCCCGAGGCAGCCCCAATCAGCCCCAGCATTTT. Translation: CSARGSPNQPQHF.

The chain joins TRBV7-9 to TRBJ1-3; D gene ambiguous. The CDR3 is 15 amino acids. Trimming removed 5 bases from V and 0 bases from J, with 11 bases in between. CDR1 is SEHNR and CDR2 is FQNEAQ in the germline V gene (reference sequence). CDR3 nucleotide sequence: TGTGCCAGCAGCCCAGCGCGCAGCTCTGGAAACACCATATATTTT. Protein sequence: CASSPARSSGNTIYF.

This clone was seen a single time. V gene TRBV19 combines with J gene TRBJ1-2; 9 positions agree with TRBD1. From germline, CDR1 is LNHDA and CDR2 SQIVND (reference sequence). This CDR3 is 15 amino acids long. The ends lost 7 bases at V and 7 bases at J; junction bases unmatched: 13. CDR3 residues: CASTSFQQGAPGYTF. In DNA form, the CDR3 reads TGTGCCAGTACCTCTTTCCAACAGGGGGCGCCTGGCTACACCTTC.

This clone has only one observation. The gene calls are TRBV19 and TRBJ2-1; maybe TRBD2 (6 bases). Germline V gives CDR1 LNHDA, CDR2 SQIVND (reference sequence). The CDR3 has 13 residues. V lost 8 bases to trimming and J lost 8 bases, with 16 bases between them. The CDR3 here is CASGWRETDEQFF. The DNA for the CDR3 is TGTGCCAGTGGATGGAGGGAGACTGATGAGCAGTTCTTC.

The chain couples TRBV7-2 to TRBJ2-7; D might be TRBD1 (5 bases). The germline V and J ends were trimmed by 3 bases and 5 bases, with 11 bases remaining between them. CDR1 SGHTA and CDR2 FQGNSA come from the germline V gene. CDR3 length: 13 residues. The CDR3 here is CASSFRVGDEQYF. The CDR3, as DNA: TGTGCCAGCAGCTTCAGGGTAGGTGACGAGCAGTACTTC.

The gene calls are TRBV3-1 (or the pseudogene TRBV3-2) and TRBJ2-5, with a tentative D call TRBD2 (5 bases). The CDR3 sequence is 16 residues long. Trimming took off 0 bases at V and 4 bases at J, with 15 bases between the two ends. CDR1 and CDR2 (germline): LGHDT, YNNKEL (reference sequence). The CDR3 loop reads CASSQDRLEGLETQYF. As DNA, the CDR3 is TGTGCCAGCAGCCAAGATCGTCTAGAAGGACTAGAGACCCAGTACTTC.

In the case of this clone: Sequence at one end of the junction differs from germline and may be a read error. Other DNA sequences from this sample encode an identical CDR3 as well. The chain recombines TRBV7-3 with TRBJ2-3; D possibly corresponds to TRBD2 (6 bases). The CDR3 extends over 15 amino acids. Germline V gene data show CDR1 as SGHTA and CDR2 as FQGTGA. The CDR3 sequence: CASSLTGLSTDTQYF. The CDR3 DNA sequence: TGTGCCAGCAGCCTAACGGGACTGAGCACAGATACGCAGTATTTT.

The chain combines TRBV7-8 with TRBJ1-1; D not certain. V lost 6 bases to trimming and J lost 1 base, with 6 bases between them. Germline-derived CDR1 and CDR2 are SGHVS and FQNEAQ. The CDR3 has 12 amino acids. The CDR3 sequence is CASRRQNTEAFF. The CDR3, as DNA: TGTGCCAGCAGACGACAGAACACTGAAGCTTTCTTT.

The chain couples TRBV7-7 to TRBJ2-1, with a possible D match to TRBD2 (5 bases). Germline lookup yields CDR1 SSHAT and CDR2 FNYEAQ (reference sequence). With 5 bases removed from V and 7 bases from J, the gap between germline ends came to 12 bases. This CDR3 has 13 amino acids. The CDR3 DNA follows: TGTGCCAGCAGCCCCGATCGGGGTAATGAGCAGTTCTTC. This codes for CASSPDRGNEQFF.

This chain links TRBV7-9 with TRBJ2-1, with D possibly being TRBD1 (6 bases). CDR1 and CDR2 (germline): SEHNR, FQNEAQ (reference sequence). The germline V and J ends were trimmed by 8 bases and 6 bases, with 20 bases remaining between them. This CDR3 contains 15 residues. The CDR3 spells CASWVRDTSLNEQFF. DNA for the CDR3: TGTGCCAGCTGGGTTAGGGACACTTCCCTCAATGAGCAGTTCTTC.

The chain combines TRBV19 with TRBJ2-1, with TRBD2 as a possible D gene (6 bases). V was cut by 5 bases and J by 7 bases, with 9 bases left in between. This CDR3 region has 12 residues. Germline CDR1 is LNHDA and CDR2 is SQIVND (reference sequence). The CDR3 DNA is TGTGCCAGTAGTTCCCGGGGGAATGAGCAGTTCTTC. This codes for CASSSRGNEQFF.

This rearrangement joins TRBV2 to TRBJ2-7; TRBD1 aligns across 9 bases. Germline values: CDR1 SNHLY, CDR2 FYNNEI. The ends lost 6 bases at V and 6 bases at J; junction bases unmatched: 15. The CDR3 is 16 residues long. CDR3 nucleotides: TGTGCCAGCAGGCCGAGCACCGGGACAGGGAGGTCCGAGCAGTACTTC. Its protein is CASRPSTGTGRSEQYF. Supplemented by reference TRBV2 and TRBJ2-7, the full variable domain reads EPEVTQTPSHQVTQMGQEVILRCVPISNHLYFYWYRQILGQKVEFLVSFYNNEISEKSEIFDDQFSVERPDGSNFTLKIRSTKLEDSAMYFCASRPSTGTGRSEQYFGPGTRLTVT.

This sequence joins TRBV19 and TRBJ2-1, with TRBD1 identical over 7 bases. CDR3 size: 12 residues. CDR1 is LNHDA and CDR2 is SQIVND in the germline V gene (reference sequence). After removal of 9 bases from V and 7 bases from J, the junction contained 6 bases not matched to a gene. CDR3 in DNA: TGTGCCAGCGAAAACAGGGGTAATGAGCAGTTCTTC. Encoded protein: CASENRGNEQFF.